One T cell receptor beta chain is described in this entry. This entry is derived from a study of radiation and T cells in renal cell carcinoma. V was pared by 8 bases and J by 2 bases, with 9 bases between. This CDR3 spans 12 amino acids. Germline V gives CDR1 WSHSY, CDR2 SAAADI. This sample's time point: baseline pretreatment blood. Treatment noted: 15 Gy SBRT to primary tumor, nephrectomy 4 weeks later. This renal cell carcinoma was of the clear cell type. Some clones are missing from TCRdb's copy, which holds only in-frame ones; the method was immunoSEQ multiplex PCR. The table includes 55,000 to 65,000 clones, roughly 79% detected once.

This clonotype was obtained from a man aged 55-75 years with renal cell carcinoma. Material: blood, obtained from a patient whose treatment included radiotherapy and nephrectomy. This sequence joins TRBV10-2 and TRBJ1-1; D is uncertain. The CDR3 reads CASGPGNTEAFF. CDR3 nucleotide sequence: TGCGCCAGCGGGCCGGGAAACACTGAAGCTTTCTTT.